Presented here are 4 T cell receptor beta chains from one specimen sequenced in a study of blood T cells in healthy people across ages. For the second PCR, which ran for about 6 to 12 cycles, a sample-barcoded 5' primer and a J-beta primer mix were used. TCRdb ran MiXCR on the 5' RACE reads and lists one entry per CDR3 protein. The sample holds roughly 730,000 distinct CDR3 sequences, just over 55% seen once. Sequenced: blood. Every receptor here comes from a man aged 40-49 years in good health.

This clonotype was seen only a few times. The rearrangement links TRBV27 to TRBJ2-3; TRBD2 matches at 11 bases. Germline trimming cut 8 bases from V and 4 bases from J; bases unmatched to any gene: 8. The V gene's germline CDR1 is MNHEY and CDR2 SMNVEV (reference sequence). The CDR3 has 15 amino acids. CDR3 residues: CASGLLAGEADTQYF. CDR3 coding DNA: TGTGCCAGCGGCTTACTAGCGGGAGAAGCAGATACGCAGTATTTT.

The chain joins TRBV7-3 to TRBJ2-5; tentatively, D is TRBD2 (6 bases). The CDR3 consists of 15 residues. The V and J ends lost 4 bases and 4 bases respectively, with 16 bases between them. Germline V lookup: CDR1 SGHTA, CDR2 FQGTGA. CDR3 loop: CASSSTGRGLETQYF. The CDR3 DNA follows: TGTGCCAGCAGCTCGACGGGACGGGGGTTAGAGACCCAGTACTTC.

This clonotype was counted between two and nine times. The V call is TRBV12-3 or TRBV12-4, the J call TRBJ2-7, with a weak D call TRBD1 (5 bases). The DNA end is a closer match to TRBJ2-5, so the J assignment may be wrong. The CDR3 totals 13 residues. CDR3 nucleotides: TGTGCCAGCAGTTTATTGCAGGGTGGGACCCAGTACTTC. Translating gives CASSLLQGGTQYF.

V gene TRBV14 combines with J gene TRBJ2-5, with 13 bases fitting TRBD2. There are 16 residues in the CDR3. V shed 1 base and J 4 bases; nucleotides not matched to a gene: 3. Germline loops: CDR1 SGHDN, CDR2 FVKESK. The CDR3 coding sequence is TGTGCCAGCAGCCAAGGGACTAGCGGGAGCGGAGAGACCCAGTACTTC. Its translation: CASSQGTSGSGETQYF.